This T cell receptor beta chain was sequenced during a study of T cell repertoires in ileal Crohn's disease. Findings of the study overall: Compared with non-smokers, active smokers at surgery showed more clonal expansions.

Concerning this clone: Its antigen is still unknown.

TCRdb's copy holds only in-frame clones and misses some; the assay was immunoSEQ multiplex PCR. The table has some 2,900 clones, roughly 83% seen once; the top ten hold over 5.5%. The V and J ends lost 4 bases and 1 base respectively, with 4 bases between them. CDR1 is MGHRA, CDR2 YSYEKL, per germline. This CDR3 is built from 13 residues. The time point here: inflamed ileum from the surgical specimen. Adults with ileal or ileocolonic Crohn's disease and an indication for resection were eligible. This chain links TRBV4-1 with TRBJ2-2; D is unresolved. The TCR sequence derives from an adult with Crohn's disease. The sequenced material came from ileal tissue. The CDR3 DNA follows: TGCGCCAGCAGCCGGCAGAACACCGGGGAGCTGTTTTTT. Protein sequence: CASSRQNTGELFF.